Listed below are T cell receptor beta chains from one sample, sequenced in a study of blood T cell repertoires in COVID-19. The repertoire was sequenced with immunoSEQ multiplex PCR; TCRdb's copy has only in-frame clones and lacks some. The table has roughly 210,000 clones, roughly 84% seen once. The sequenced sample was PBMCs or T cells enriched from blood (not recorded which). All receptors derive from a man aged 25-45 years in a cohort exposed to, infected with or recovered from COVID-19 (not recorded which). CDR3s include the opening cysteine and the closing phenylalanine or tryptophan. Fields, in order: J gene, V gene, D gene, clone size, CDR3 protein, CDR3 DNA. D genes are given only for firm matches. Size values are once, few and many counts, or a class for expanded clones, and some rows have none.

TRBJ2-7,TRBV6-5,NA,NA,CASSYAGRYEQYF,TGTGCCAGCAGTTACGCAGGGCGGTACGAGCAGTACTTC
TRBJ2-2,TRBV4-2,NA,NA,CASSQVPREDTGELFF,TGTGCCAGCAGCCAAGTCCCCAGGGAAGACACCGGGGAGCTGTTTTTT
TRBJ1-1,TRBV27,NA,NA,CASSLSTRWVNTEAFF,TGTGCCAGCAGTTTATCGACCAGGTGGGTGAACACTGAAGCTTTCTTT
TRBJ2-3,TRBV3-1/TRBV3-2,TRBD2,NA,CASSQAGGAGVADTQYF,TGTGCCAGCAGCCAAGCAGGAGGAGCGGGAGTGGCAGATACGCAGTATTTT
TRBJ1-5,TRBV11-2,NA,NA,CASSLGRQSNQPQHF,TGTGCCAGCAGCTTAGGGCGACAGAGCAATCAGCCCCAGCATTTT
TRBJ1-4,TRBV4-1,NA,NA,CASLRTAATNEKLFF,TGCGCCAGCCTCCGGACAGCTGCAACTAATGAAAAACTGTTTTTT
TRBJ1-2,TRBV15,NA,NA,CATSRDLESHLNYGYTF,TGTGCCACCAGCAGAGATTTGGAGTCCCACCTTAACTATGGCTACACCTTC
TRBJ2-3,TRBV18,TRBD1,NA,CASSRSTTGGLADTQYF,TGTGCCAGCTCACGGTCAACGACAGGGGGCTTGGCAGATACGCAGTATTTT
TRBJ2-7,TRBV29-1,TRBD2,NA,CSAREREQVSEQYF,TGCAGCGCTCGGGAGCGGGAGCAGGTATCCGAGCAGTACTTC
TRBJ2-2,TRBV7-8,TRBD2,NA,CASSSNRGGANTGELFF,TGTGCCAGCAGCTCCAACCGGGGGGGCGCGAACACCGGGGAGCTGTTTTTT
TRBJ2-2,TRBV11-3,TRBD2,NA,CASSPSGIGGELFF,TGTGCCAGCAGCCCTAGCGGGATTGGCGGGGAGCTGTTTTTT
TRBJ2-1,TRBV11-2,NA,NA,CASSSTGSTEQFF,TGTGCCAGCAGCTCGACTGGCTCGACTGAGCAGTTCTTC
TRBJ2-2,TRBV5-4,TRBD2,NA,CASSIGARAGGTGELFF,TGTGCCAGCAGTATAGGGGCTCGAGCGGGAGGAACCGGGGAGCTGTTTTTT
TRBJ1-1,TRBV7-6,NA,NA,CASSLAGVGLYFEAFF,TGTGCCAGCAGCTTAGCCGGAGTCGGCCTATATTTTGAAGCTTTCTTT
TRBJ2-1,TRBV4-3,TRBD2,NA,CASSHPGLAGGGEQFF,TGCGCCAGCAGCCATCCCGGACTAGCGGGAGGTGGGGAGCAGTTCTTC
TRBJ1-1,TRBV4-2,NA,NA,CASSQDPDTEAFF,TGTGCCAGCAGCCAAGACCCGGACACTGAAGCTTTCTTT
TRBJ2-1,TRBV11-2,NA,once,CASSSSGEWDNEQFF,TGTGCCAGCAGCTCCTCGGGAGAATGGGACAATGAGCAGTTCTTC
TRBJ1-4,TRBV28,NA,few,CASSFGQTNEKLFF,TGTGCCAGCAGTTTTGGGCAGACTAATGAAAAACTGTTTTTT
TRBJ1-5,TRBV15,TRBD1,NA,CATSNDPSRKGGVSNQPQHF,TGTGCCACCAGCAACGACCCGTCGAGAAAAGGGGGCGTGAGCAATCAGCCCCAGCATTTT
TRBJ1-1,TRBV7-8,TRBD1,NA,CASSLYPGGTEAFF,TGTGCCAGCAGCTTATATCCAGGGGGCACTGAAGCTTTCTTT
TRBJ1-4,TRBV7-9,NA,NA,CASSLVPGRNEKLFF,TGTGCCAGCAGCTTAGTACCCGGGAGGAATGAAAAACTGTTTTTT
TRBJ1-1,TRBV19,NA,NA,CASSNGQRNTEAFF,TGTGCCAGTAGTAACGGACAGAGGAACACTGAAGCTTTCTTT
TRBJ2-5,TRBV7-2,TRBD1,NA,CASSDRVGETQYF,TGTGCCAGCAGCGACAGGGTAGGGGAGACCCAGTACTTC
TRBJ1-5,TRBV5-1,NA,NA,CASSPGHFQGNQPQHF,TGCGCCAGCAGCCCCGGACATTTCCAAGGCAATCAGCCCCAGCATTTT
TRBJ2-6,TRBV5-4,NA,NA,CASSYRGVSGANVLTF,TGTGCCAGCAGCTACCGGGGAGTCTCTGGGGCCAACGTCCTGACTTTC
TRBJ1-1,TRBV19,TRBD1,NA,CATRQGDTEAFF,TGTGCCACGCGACAGGGGGACACTGAAGCTTTCTTT
TRBJ1-2,TRBV5-1,TRBD1,NA,CASSSAQGVGYGYTF,TGCGCCAGCAGTTCAGCGCAGGGGGTTGGCTATGGCTACACCTTC
TRBJ1-3,TRBV9,NA,NA,CASSAEFSGNTIYF,TGTGCCAGCAGCGCGGAGTTCTCTGGAAACACCATATATTTT
TRBJ1-1,TRBV28,NA,NA,CASSFWRRLQNTEAFF,TGTGCCAGCAGTTTTTGGAGGCGACTGCAGAACACTGAAGCTTTCTTT
TRBJ2-3,TRBV7-2,TRBD1,NA,CASSANQGVTQYF,TGTGCCAGCAGCGCAAACCAGGGGGTCACGCAGTATTTT
TRBJ2-7,TRBV14,TRBD2,NA,CASSPQLGLAFYEQYF,TGTGCCAGCAGCCCCCAATTGGGACTAGCTTTCTACGAGCAGTACTTC
TRBJ2-1,TRBV5-4,TRBD2,once,CASSPWGLAEGDEQFF,TGTGCCAGCAGCCCCTGGGGACTAGCGGAGGGGGATGAGCAGTTCTTC
TRBJ2-7,TRBV28,TRBD2,once,CASSLLRTRGYEQYF,TGTGCCAGCAGTTTATTACGGACTAGGGGTTACGAGCAGTACTTC
TRBJ2-4,TRBV5-1,TRBD1,NA,CASSLQPGQTNIQYF,TGCGCCAGCAGCTTACAACCGGGACAGACAAACATTCAGTACTTC
TRBJ2-7,TRBV25-1,TRBD1,NA,CASSELGTGSYEQYF,TGTGCCAGCAGTGAACTAGGGACAGGTTCCTACGAGCAGTACTTC
TRBJ2-3,TRBV7-3,TRBD2,once,CASSQAGGRPDTQYF,TGTGCCAGCAGCCAAGCGGGAGGCCGGCCAGATACGCAGTATTTT
TRBJ2-7,TRBV9,TRBD2,many,CASSVEGLANDEQYF,TGTGCCAGCAGCGTAGAAGGACTAGCGAATGACGAGCAGTACTTC
TRBJ1-1,TRBV7-9,NA,NA,CASSLLGRTGAEAFF,TGTGCCAGCAGCTTATTAGGACGGACGGGGGCTGAAGCTTTCTTT
TRBJ1-2,TRBV5-6,NA,NA,CASRTEKGNYGYTF,TGTGCCAGCAGGACAGAAAAGGGCAACTATGGCTACACCTTC
TRBJ1-4,TRBV7-9,NA,NA,CASSINSIGNEKLFF,TGTGCCAGCAGCATAAACAGCATAGGAAATGAAAAACTGTTTTTT
TRBJ2-5,TRBV28,NA,NA,CASSDDRETQYF,TGTGCCAGCAGTGACGACAGGGAGACCCAGTACTTC
TRBJ2-7,TRBV29-1,TRBD2,NA,CSGRTSGKVYEQYF,TGCAGCGGACGGACTAGCGGGAAAGTCTACGAGCAGTACTTC
TRBJ2-3,TRBV27,TRBD2,NA,CASSSLAGGGTDTQYF,TGTGCCAGCAGTTCCCTAGCGGGAGGAGGCACAGATACGCAGTATTTT
TRBJ2-1,TRBV28,NA,NA,CASSPSSGDEQFF,TGTGCCAGCAGTCCTTCCTCAGGGGATGAGCAGTTCTTC
TRBJ2-5,TRBV7-3,TRBD1,NA,CASSARTGVQETQYF,TGTGCCAGCAGCGCAAGGACAGGTGTCCAAGAGACCCAGTACTTC